The clone carrying this T cell receptor (beta chain) has only one observation. The antigen is not known. Each donor supplied roughly 9.2 milliliters of peripheral blood. No fewer than 7 million PBMCs went into each sample. Together with a sample-barcoded 5' primer, a J-beta primer mix was included in a second PCR lasting about 6 to 11 cycles. TCRdb called the 5' RACE reads again in MiXCR, with one record for every CDR3 protein. The sample contains 1.5 million to 2 million distinct CDR3 sequences, approximately 50% of which appear only once. The entry originates in a study of blood T cells in healthy people across ages. Study observations and caveats: In older individuals, TCR beta diversity per million T cells was lower, falling roughly linearly with age. Considered underestimates were the diversity estimates obtained from one million T cells.

V shed 0 bases and J 0 bases; nucleotides not matched to a gene: 14. Germline-derived CDR1 and CDR2 are LGHNA and YNFKEQ. The CDR3 consists of 21 residues. The sequenced sample was blood. This chain connects TRBV4-2 to TRBJ2-3, with 11 bases fitting TRBD2. The origin of this receptor is a woman between 35 and 50 years old in good health. CDR3 sequence (DNA): TGTGCCAGCAGCCAAGAGTTAGCGGGGGGGCTAGGAGGTGGCAGCACAGATACGCAGTATTTT. Protein: CASSQELAGGLGGGSTDTQYF.